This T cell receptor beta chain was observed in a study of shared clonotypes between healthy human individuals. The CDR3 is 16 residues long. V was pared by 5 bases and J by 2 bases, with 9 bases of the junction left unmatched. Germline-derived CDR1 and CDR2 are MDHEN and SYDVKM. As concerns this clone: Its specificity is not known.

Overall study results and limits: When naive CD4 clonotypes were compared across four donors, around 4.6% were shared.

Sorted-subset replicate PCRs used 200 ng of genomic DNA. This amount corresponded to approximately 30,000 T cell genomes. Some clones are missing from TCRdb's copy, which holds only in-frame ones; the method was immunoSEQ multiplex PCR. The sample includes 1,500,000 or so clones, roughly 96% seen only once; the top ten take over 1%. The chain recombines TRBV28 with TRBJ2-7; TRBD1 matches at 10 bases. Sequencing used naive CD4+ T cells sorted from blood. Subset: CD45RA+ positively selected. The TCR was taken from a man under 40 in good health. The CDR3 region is CASSRPAGTGAYEQYF. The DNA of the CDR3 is TGTGCCAGCAGTCGGCCCGCCGGGACAGGGGCCTACGAGCAGTACTTC.